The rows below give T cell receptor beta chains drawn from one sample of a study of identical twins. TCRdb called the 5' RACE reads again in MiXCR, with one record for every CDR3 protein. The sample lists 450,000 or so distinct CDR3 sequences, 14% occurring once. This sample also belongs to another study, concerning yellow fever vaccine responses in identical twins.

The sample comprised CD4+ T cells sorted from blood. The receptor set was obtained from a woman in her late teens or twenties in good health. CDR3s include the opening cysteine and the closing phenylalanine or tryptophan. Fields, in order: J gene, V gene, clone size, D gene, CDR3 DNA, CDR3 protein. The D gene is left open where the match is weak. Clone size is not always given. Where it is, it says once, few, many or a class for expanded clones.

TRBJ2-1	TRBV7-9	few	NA	TGTGCCAGCAGCTTAGCCCGGTGGGAGCAGTTCTTC	CASSLARWEQFF
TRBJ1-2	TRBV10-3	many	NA	TGTGCCATCAGTGCGACCCAGGGAGGTGGCTACACCTTC	CAISATQGGGYTF
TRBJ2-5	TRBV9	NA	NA	TGTGCCAGCAGCGTAGGATCGTACCAAGAGACCCAGTACTTC	CASSVGSYQETQYF
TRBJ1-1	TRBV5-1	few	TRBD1	TGCGCCAGCAGCTCGGACAGGGGATCAGGGATGAACACTGAAGCTTTCTTT	CASSSDRGSGMNTEAFF
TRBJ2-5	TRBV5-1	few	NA	TGCGCCAGCAGCACCGAAAGCGGATCGGCGGGGACCCAGTACTTC	CASSTESGSAGTQYF
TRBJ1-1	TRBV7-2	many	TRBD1	TGTGCCAGCAGCTTGCTCCGCGGGACAGGCAACACTGAAGCTTTCTTT	CASSLLRGTGNTEAFF
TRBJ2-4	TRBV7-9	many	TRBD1	TGTGCCAGCAGTCCTGGAGAGGACAGGGGGCCCAAAAACATTCAGTACTTC	CASSPGEDRGPKNIQYF
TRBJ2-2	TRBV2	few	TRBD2	TGTGCCAGCAGTGTCTCGGGCGGCGGGGGGCCCCCCGGGGAGCTGTTTTTT	CASSVSGGGGPPGELFF
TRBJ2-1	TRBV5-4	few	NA	TGTGCCAGCAGCCGAACAGGGTCGGGCAATGAGCAGTTCTTC	CASSRTGSGNEQFF
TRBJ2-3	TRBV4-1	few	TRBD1	TGCGCCAGCAGCGCTGCGACAGGGTCAAGCACAGATACGCAGTATTTT	CASSAATGSSTDTQYF
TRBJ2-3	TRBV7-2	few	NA	TGTGCCAGCAGCCCCGCTTTCCGGCCTATACCGGCAGATACGCAGTATTTT	CASSPAFRPIPADTQYF
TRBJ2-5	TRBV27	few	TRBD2	TGTGCCAGCAGTTTAAAGCGGGAGGTCGCGGAGACCCAGTACTTC	CASSLKREVAETQYF
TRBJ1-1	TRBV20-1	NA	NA	TGCAGTGCTAGGCGCGGAGGGCGGGACACTGAAGCTTTCTTT	CSARRGGRDTEAFF
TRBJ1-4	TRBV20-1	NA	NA	TGCAGTGCTAGGGACTTGAGGGGTAATGAAAAACTGTTTTTT	CSARDLRGNEKLFF
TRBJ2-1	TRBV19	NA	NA	TGTGCCAGTCGTAGGGCAAACAATGAGCAGTTCTTC	CASRRANNEQFF
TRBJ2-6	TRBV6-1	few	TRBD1	TGTGCCGCAACCCCGGGACAGGGGGCCTCTGGGGCCAACGTCCTGACTTTC	CAATPGQGASGANVLTF
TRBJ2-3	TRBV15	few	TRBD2	TGTGCCACCAGCAGAGAACTAGCGGTTCTGGATACGCAGTATTTT	CATSRELAVLDTQYF
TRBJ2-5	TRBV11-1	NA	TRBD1	TGTGCCAGCAGCTTAGACTCGATGACAGGGACACCTTACCAAGAGACCCAGTACTTC	CASSLDSMTGTPYQETQYF
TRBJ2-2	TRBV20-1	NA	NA	TGCAGTGCTAGATCCCATGGAGAAGGAACCGGGGAGCTGTTTTTT	CSARSHGEGTGELFF
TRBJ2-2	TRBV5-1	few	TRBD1	TGCGCCAGCAGCCGCCTAGGGACAGGTCTCTCCCTGGGGACCGGGGAGCTGTTTTTT	CASSRLGTGLSLGTGELFF
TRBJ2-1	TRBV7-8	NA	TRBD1	TGTGCCAGCAGCTTAGCCCGACAGGGAAGTGATGAGCAGTTCTTC	CASSLARQGSDEQFF
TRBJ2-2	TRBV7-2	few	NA	TGTGCCAGCAGCTTAGCCCTGTGGTCCGGGGAGCTGTTTTTT	CASSLALWSGELFF
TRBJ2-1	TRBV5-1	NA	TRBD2	TGCGCCAGCAGCTTGGTAATAGCGGGGCCGACTAATGAGCAGTTCTTC	CASSLVIAGPTNEQFF
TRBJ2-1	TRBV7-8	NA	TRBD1	TGTGCCAGTACCCCCGTGGGTAGACAGGGGGCTTACAATGAGCAGTTCTTC	CASTPVGRQGAYNEQFF
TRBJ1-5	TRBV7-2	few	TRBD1	TGTGCCAGCAGCTTGGAGGGGGCGCGAATTCAGCCCCAGCATTTT	CASSLEGARIQPQHF
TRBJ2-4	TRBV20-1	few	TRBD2	TGCAGTGCTACCTCAGGACTAGCGGGGGGACGAGGCAAAAACATTCAGTACTTC	CSATSGLAGGRGKNIQYF
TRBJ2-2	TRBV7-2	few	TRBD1	TGTGCCAGCTCGCCTACAGGGGCGGACGGGGAGCTGTTTTTT	CASSPTGADGELFF
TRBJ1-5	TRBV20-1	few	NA	TGCAGTGCCACCCTCGCCGATAGCAATCAGCCCCAGCATTTT	CSATLADSNQPQHF
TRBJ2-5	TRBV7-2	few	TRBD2	TGTGCCAGCAGCTTAACGAAGCGGGGGGGCCAAGAGACCCAGTACTTC	CASSLTKRGGQETQYF
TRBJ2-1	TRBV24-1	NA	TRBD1	TGTGCCACCAGTGATCCCGGGACAGGGGACGATGAGCAGTTCTTC	CATSDPGTGDDEQFF
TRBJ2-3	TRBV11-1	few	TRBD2	TGTGCCAGCAGCTTAGCCGGCCGTGGACTAGCGGGAGGTGGTTTTTCTAGCACAGATACGCAGTATTTT	CASSLAGRGLAGGGFSSTDTQYF
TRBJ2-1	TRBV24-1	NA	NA	TGTGCCACCAGCCCCCGCGGGCGGCCCTACAATGAGCAGTTCTTC	CATSPRGRPYNEQFF
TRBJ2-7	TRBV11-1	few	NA	TGTGCCAGCAGCCCTCGACAGAGAAGCTCCTACGAGCAGTACTTC	CASSPRQRSSYEQYF
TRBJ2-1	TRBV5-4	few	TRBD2	TGTGCCAGCAGCTTACTAGCGGCCTCCTACAATGAGCAGTTCTTC	CASSLLAASYNEQFF
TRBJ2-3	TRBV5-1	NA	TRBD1	TGCGCCAGCAGCAGGACAGGGGGCACCTGGACAGATACGCAGTATTTT	CASSRTGGTWTDTQYF
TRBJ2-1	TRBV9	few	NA	TGTGCCAGCAGCGTTGGGGGCTCTCGTTCCCTTTACAATGAGCAGTTCTTC	CASSVGGSRSLYNEQFF